This T cell receptor (beta chain) was identified during a study of patients and donors after allogeneic stem cell transplantation. TCRdb redid the calling of the RT-PCR reads with MiXCR, one entry per CDR3 protein. The sample has about a million distinct CDR3 sequences, roughly 18% seen once. This CDR3 is built from 13 residues. Trimming took off 1 base at V and 4 bases at J, with 4 bases between the two ends. Looked up from germline, CDR1 is SGHTA and CDR2 is FQGTGA. The V gene is TRBV7-3, the J gene TRBJ2-2; D uncertain. The sequence was collected from a human donor who was either an allogeneic HSCT recipient or a stem cell or donor lymphocyte infusion donor (not recorded which). It is not recorded whose cells these are; they may come from a transplant donor. The specimen sequenced was blood, either unsorted or a sorted T cell fraction (not recorded which). CDR3 nucleotides: TGTGCCAGCAGCTTAATTATCACCGGGGAGCTGTTTTTT. It translates to CASSLIITGELFF.